Below, 18 T cell receptor beta chains from the same sample are listed, as sequenced in a study of blood T cells in healthy people across ages. A sample-barcoded 5' primer and a J-beta primer mix were used in a second PCR of roughly 7 to 11 cycles. TCRdb independently ran MiXCR on the 5' RACE reads; one entry per CDR3 protein. The data show approximately 730,000 distinct CDR3 sequences, roughly 41% seen once. The sequenced sample was blood. The receptors originated from a woman aged 55-70 years in good health.

In its sample, this clonotype was seen a few times. The chain combines TRBV12-3 or TRBV12-4 with TRBJ2-1, with TRBD2 identical over 13 bases. The CDR3 sequence is 17 residues long. V lost 3 bases to trimming and J lost 8 bases; unmatched junction nucleotides: 10. CDR3 amino acids: CASSFGLTSGGADEQFF. DNA for the CDR3: TGTGCCAGCAGTTTTGGGCTAACTAGCGGGGGGGCGGATGAGCAGTTCTTC.

This clonotype was counted at least ten times. The chain recombines TRBV6-6 with TRBJ1-4; 9 bases align to TRBD1. The CDR3 is 14 amino acids. Trimming at V came to 4 bases and at J to 6 bases, leaving 3 bases not matched to a gene. The germline gives CDR1 MNHNY, CDR2 SVGAGI (reference sequence). The CDR3 nucleotides read TGTGCCAGCAGTTCCGGGACAGGGTATGAAAAACTGTTTTTT. Residues: CASSSGTGYEKLFF.

This clonotype has just one count. The rearrangement uses TRBV3-1 and TRBJ2-5, with D possibly TRBD1 on 6 matching bases. The CDR3 is made up of 11 amino acids. In germline, CDR1 is LGHDT, CDR2 YNNKEL (reference sequence). V gave up 5 bases and J gave up 11 bases, with 12 bases separating them. The CDR3: CASSVQGKQYF. CDR3 nucleotide sequence: TGTGCCAGCAGCGTACAGGGCAAGCAGTACTTC.

This chain joins TRBV12-3 or TRBV12-4 and TRBJ1-6; maybe TRBD1 (5 bases). The CDR3 sequence is 15 residues long. V lost 5 bases to trimming and J lost 10 bases, with 18 bases between them. This chain's CDR3 is CASSPAAPGESPLHF. The CDR3 DNA reads TGTGCCAGCAGTCCCGCGGCCCCGGGGGAGTCACCCCTCCACTTT.

The V call is TRBV6-6, the J call TRBJ2-3; the D is unclear. The CDR3 extends over 14 amino acids. V was cut by 5 bases and J by 0 bases, with 9 bases left in between. The germline V gene encodes CDR1 MNHNY and CDR2 SVGAGI (reference sequence). The CDR3 spells CASSDNPSTDTQYF. CDR3 sequence (DNA): TGTGCCAGCAGTGACAACCCGAGCACAGATACGCAGTATTTT.

Only one count was recorded for this clonotype. In DNA, the CDR3 is TGTGCCAGCAGCCAAGATACGACAGGTGATACGCAGTATTTT. Translating gives CASSQDTTGDTQYF. The rearrangement joins TRBV3-1 to TRBJ2-3; TRBD1 is a possible D gene (6 bases). Germline lookup yields CDR1 LGHDT and CDR2 YNNKEL (reference sequence). Trimming took off 0 bases at V and 6 bases at J, with 10 bases between the two ends. The CDR3 consists of 14 residues.

The chain uses TRBV2 and TRBJ1-3, with a weak D call TRBD1 (5 bases). This CDR3 comprises 16 residues. Between the trimmed V and J ends, which lost 3 bases and 0 bases, there was a span of 12 bases. CDR1 SNHLY and CDR2 FYNNEI come from the germline V gene. CDR3 region: CASSDSTGTSGNTIYF. The CDR3 DNA is TGTGCCAGCAGTGACAGTACAGGAACCTCTGGAAACACCATATATTTT.

J is TRBJ1-5 and V is TRBV27; D is possibly TRBD1 (5 bases). The V end lost 4 bases, the J end lost 3 bases, and 7 bases lay between the germline ends. Germline loops: CDR1 MNHEY, CDR2 SMNVEV (reference sequence). The CDR3 extends over 13 amino acids. The CDR3 DNA follows: TGTGCCAGCAGTTGGGGGTTCAATCAGCCCCAGCATTTT. It yields the protein CASSWGFNQPQHF.

The J gene is TRBJ2-2, the V gene TRBV6-1; TRBD2 aligns across 7 bases. V trimming: 8 bases; J trimming: 6 bases; junction bases outside the gene matches: 3. Germline lookup yields CDR1 MNHNS and CDR2 SASEGT. The CDR3 consists of 12 residues. The CDR3 nucleotides read TGTGCCAGCGGGGACTACTCCGGGGAGCTGTTTTTT. It is translated as CASGDYSGELFF.

The V and J genes are TRBV7-3 and TRBJ2-7; 8 bases line up with TRBD1. This CDR3 region has 14 residues. Germline trimming cut 7 bases from V and 0 bases from J; bases unmatched to any gene: 5. Germline V gene data show CDR1 as SGHTA and CDR2 as FQGTGA. The CDR3 region is CASTPTGDSYEQYF. The CDR3 DNA reads as TGTGCCAGCACCCCGACAGGGGACTCCTACGAGCAGTACTTC.

This clonotype was observed a few times. The chain joins TRBV4-2 to TRBJ2-3, with TRBD1 matching over 8 bases. The V gene's germline CDR1 is LGHNA and CDR2 YNFKEQ. This CDR3 has 17 residues. Germline trimming cut 3 bases from V and 0 bases from J; bases unmatched to any gene: 8. The CDR3 sequence is CASSQYPTGASTDTQYF. The CDR3, as DNA: TGTGCCAGCAGCCAGTACCCGACAGGGGCTAGCACAGATACGCAGTATTTT.

Turning to this clonotype: Mismatch with germline at one junction end may stem from a read error. The V call is TRBV28, the J call TRBJ1-2; a possible D gene is TRBD1 (6 bases). The CDR3 runs 14 residues. Germline values: CDR1 MDHEN, CDR2 SYDVKM. DNA for the CDR3: TGTGCCAGCACTTTATCAGGGGATCCCTATGGCTACACCTTC. It codes for CASTLSGDPYGYTF.

This clonotype was seen ten or more times. The rearrangement uses TRBV2 and TRBJ2-1, with a tentative D call TRBD2 (6 bases). The CDR3 sequence is 13 residues long. In germline, CDR1 is SNHLY, CDR2 FYNNEI. V was shortened by 7 bases and J by 1 base, with 8 bases between the two germline ends. The CDR3 sequence: CASTRESYNEQFF. The CDR3 nucleotides read TGTGCCAGCACTCGGGAGTCCTACAATGAGCAGTTCTTC.

The V gene is TRBV10-2, the J gene TRBJ2-5, with 9 bases that match TRBD1. The V and J ends lost 2 bases and 3 bases, in that order; junction bases with no gene match: 4. The germline V gene has CDR1 WSHSY and CDR2 SAAADI. The length of the CDR3 is 15 residues. The chain's CDR3 is CASSEETGGEETQYF. In DNA, the CDR3 is TGCGCCAGCAGTGAGGAGACAGGGGGGGAAGAGACCCAGTACTTC.

CDR3 DNA: TGTGCCAGCAGCCAAGAGGTACTAGCGGGGACCGAGCAGTACTTC. This sequence encodes CASSQEVLAGTEQYF. The chain couples TRBV3-1 to TRBJ2-7, with 10 bases matching TRBD2. The trim removed 0 bases at V and 6 bases at J, leaving 5 bases unmatched. CDR3 length equals 15 residues. Germline V gene data show CDR1 as LGHDT and CDR2 as YNNKEL (reference sequence).

This clonotype occurred a few times. The J gene is TRBJ2-5, the V gene TRBV12-3 or TRBV12-4; the D gene is possibly TRBD2 (6 bases). The ends were cut back, 10 bases at V and 4 bases at J, with 13 bases in the middle. CDR3 length equals 12 residues. CDR3 coding DNA: TGTGCCACCGTGGGGGGAGGAGAGACCCAGTACTTC. Translating gives CATVGGGETQYF.

This clonotype was detected only a few times. The chain links TRBV28 to TRBJ1-1; D unclear. Looked up from germline, CDR1 is MDHEN and CDR2 is SYDVKM. V lost 3 bases, J lost 4 bases, and 6 bases lay in between. This CDR3 has 12 residues. The CDR3 loop is CASSLMVTEAFF. CDR3 in DNA: TGTGCCAGCAGTTTGATGGTCACTGAAGCTTTCTTT. Full variable domain (remainder filled in from reference TRBV28 and TRBJ1-1): DVKVTQSSRYLVKRTGEKVFLECVQDMDHENMFWYRQDPGLGLRLIYFSYDVKMKEKGDIPEGYSVSREKKERFSLILESASTNQTSMYLCASSLMVTEAFFGQGTRLTVV.

This chain joins TRBV3-1 and TRBJ2-1; D unclear. CDR1 is LGHDT and CDR2 is YNNKEL in the germline V gene (reference sequence). V lost 0 bases to trimming and J lost 8 bases, with 14 bases between them. This CDR3 spans 15 amino acids. The CDR3, as DNA: TGTGCCAGCAGCCAAGATATGGCGAGCGCCGATGAGCAGTTCTTC. Protein: CASSQDMASADEQFF.